This T cell receptor (beta chain) was documented in a study of CD8 T cells in ankylosing spondylitis. General study results and limits: Ankylosing spondylitis blood appeared to carry a characteristic TCR beta motif of roughly eight highly homologous variants. Some of the motif variants had earlier been found in reactive arthritis patients' fluid and blood. Clones linked to the disease showed a CD8+ phenotype. They occurred at relatively low frequencies in peripheral blood. Reportedly, significant enrichment of disease-linked clones occurred in matched ankylosing spondylitis synovial fluid.

This clonotype was found a few times. Antigen: not known. TCRdb reprocessed the 5' RACE reads with MiXCR, giving one entry per CDR3 protein. The table records approximately 140,000 distinct CDR3 sequences, about 8% of them present only once. The receptor's source is a male donor with ankylosing spondylitis. What was sequenced was synovial fluid, either unsorted or a sorted T cell fraction (not recorded which).

This chain's CDR3 is CASSLQLLSGNTIYF. CDR3 bases: TGTGCCAGCAGCTTACAACTGCTCTCTGGAAACACCATATATTTT. The chain uses TRBV11-2 and TRBJ1-3; no firm D call. The CDR3 totals 15 residues. Germline values: CDR1 SGHAT, CDR2 FQNNGV. With 2 bases removed from V and 0 bases from J, the gap between germline ends came to 8 bases.